The entry that follows covers one TCR beta chain sequence. Its antigen is undetermined. The data belong to a study of T cells in women clearing cervical HPV infection. Study-level background: Cases were women with histologically confirmed HPV16-related CIN3 or worse, including a couple of invasive cancers. Findings and limits, study-wide: CIN3+ cases had significantly higher TCR richness than controls; evenness did not differ. A classifier using richness and V gene abundances reached an AUC of approximately 0.8.

Clones were read by immunoSEQ multiplex PCR, and TCRdb kept only the in-frame ones, dropping some. The repertoire table contains about 21,000 clones. This TCR was sampled from a woman between 18 and 75 years old with a cervical HPV16 infection that either progressed to CIN3+ or cleared (not recorded which). Material: blood buffy coat.

The sequenced CDR3 bases are TGTGCCAGCACTTGGGGGGGAAAATCGCATGGC. This sequence encodes CASTWGGKSHG. The whole CDR3 sequence is CASTWGGKSHGYTF. The rearrangement joins TRBV7-8 to TRBJ1-2; D possibly corresponds to TRBD1 (5 bases). The read gets to within 3 residues of the CDR3 end, and the germline J gene fills in the rest. This CDR3 is built from 14 residues. The germline V gene encodes CDR1 SGHVS and CDR2 FQNEAQ. Trimming pared 7 bases from V and 6 bases from J, leaving 18 bases between.